Following are 26 T cell receptor beta chains from one sample sequenced in a study of blood T cell repertoires in COVID-19. Clones were read by immunoSEQ multiplex PCR, and TCRdb kept only the in-frame ones, dropping some. The data hold 71,000 or so clones, with 90% observed a single time. Sequencing was performed on peripheral blood. These receptors originate from a woman aged 18-30 years with acute or convalescent COVID-19.

This CDR3 is CATSRDRGRSGANVLTF. The CDR3 DNA reads TGTGCCACCAGCAGAGATCGAGGGCGCTCTGGGGCCAACGTCCTGACTTTC. The rearrangement uses TRBV15 and TRBJ2-6, with D possibly matching TRBD2 (5 bases). V was cut by 0 bases and J by 0 bases, with 9 bases left in between. CDR1 and CDR2 (germline): LNHNV, YYDKDF (reference sequence). The CDR3 has 17 residues.

This chain connects TRBV5-6 to TRBJ2-2; D is undetermined. Germline loops: CDR1 SGHDT, CDR2 YYEEEE. The CDR3 loop spans 14 amino acids. Trimming removed 0 bases from V and 5 bases from J, with 8 bases in between. The CDR3 DNA reads TGTGCCAGCAGCTTGGGGCCTAGGACCGGGGAGCTGTTTTTT. Encoded protein: CASSLGPRTGELFF.

This clone was observed once. This sequence joins TRBV5-1 and TRBJ2-5; TRBD2 agrees at 11 bases. From germline, CDR1 is SGHRS and CDR2 YFSETQ. This CDR3 comprises 15 residues. The V and J ends lost 2 bases and 3 bases, in that order; junction bases with no gene match: 3. CDR3 amino acids: CASSLTSGSEETQYF. As DNA, the CDR3 is TGCGCCAGCAGCTTAACTAGCGGGAGTGAAGAGACCCAGTACTTC. The full variable domain, rest sourced from reference TRBV5-1 and TRBJ2-5, is KAGVTQTPRYLIKTRGQQVTLSCSPISGHRSVSWYQQTPGQGLQFLFEYFSETQRNKGNFPGRFSGRQFSNSRSEMNVSTLELGDSALYLCASSLTSGSEETQYFGPGTRLLVL.

V and J are TRBV3-1 (or the pseudogene TRBV3-2) and TRBJ1-1, with D unclear. Trimming shortened V by 4 bases and J by 2 bases, and 11 bases separated the two germline ends. The CDR3 has 14 residues. Germline-derived CDR1 and CDR2 are LGHDT and YNNKEL (reference sequence). Here the CDR3 reads CASSLHDKNTEAFF. CDR3 sequence (DNA): TGTGCCAGCAGCCTCCACGACAAAAACACTGAAGCTTTCTTT.

The CDR3 sequence is CASSLVLNYEQYF. CDR3 in DNA: TGTGCCAGCAGCTTAGTTTTAAACTACGAGCAGTACTTC. This chain uses TRBV7-2 with TRBJ2-7, with D unresolved. Germline lookup yields CDR1 SGHTA and CDR2 FQGNSA. There are 13 residues in the CDR3. Trimming took off 1 base at V and 3 bases at J, with 7 bases between the two ends.

V usage is TRBV30 and J usage is TRBJ2-5, with D unclear. Looked up from germline, CDR1 is GTSNPN and CDR2 is SVGIG (reference sequence). V was clipped by 2 bases and J by 4 bases, with 17 bases between them. The CDR3 extends over 15 amino acids. The CDR3 DNA reads as TGTGCCTGGAGTCTGGCTAGTGTACTTGGAGAGACCCAGTACTTC. Its protein is CAWSLASVLGETQYF.

The chain recombines TRBV11-2 with TRBJ2-1, with 10 positions matching TRBD2. This CDR3 has 14 amino acids. From germline, CDR1 is SGHAT and CDR2 FQNNGV. Unmatched junction bases numbered 5, after V lost 4 bases and J lost 8 bases. The chain's CDR3 is CASSYRTSGHEQFF. The CDR3 DNA reads TGTGCCAGCAGCTACAGGACTAGCGGCCATGAGCAGTTCTTC.

In this sample, this clone turned up once. CDR3 DNA: TGTGCCAGTACACAGGGGGCAACTAATGAAAAACTGTTTTTT. This gives the protein CASTQGATNEKLFF. The chain has TRBV19 and TRBJ1-4; 8 bases align to TRBD1. The V and J ends lost 7 bases and 0 bases, in that order; junction bases with no gene match: 1. The CDR3 has 14 residues. Looked up from germline, CDR1 is LNHDA and CDR2 is SQIVND (reference sequence).

The V and J genes are TRBV20-1 and TRBJ1-3; no clear D. Between the trimmed V and J ends, which lost 3 bases and 2 bases, there was a span of 11 bases. This CDR3 has 14 residues. The germline V gene has CDR1 DFQATT and CDR2 SNEGSKA (reference sequence). CDR3 sequence: CSASYGNTGNTIYF. In DNA form, the CDR3 reads TGCAGTGCTAGTTACGGGAATACTGGAAACACCATATATTTT.

The gene calls are TRBV12-3 or TRBV12-4 and TRBJ1-2; D might be TRBD1 (6 bases). This CDR3 has 13 residues. Trimming took off 1 base at V and 8 bases at J, with 11 bases between the two ends. CDR3 coding DNA: TGTGCCAGCAGTTTAGGACAGGTCGTCGGCTACACCTTC. Translated, it gives CASSLGQVVGYTF.

CDR3 coding DNA: TGTGCCAGCAGCTTGGGACTAGCGTCGTACGAGCAGTACTTC. Translation: CASSLGLASYEQYF. The V call is TRBV7-2, the J call TRBJ2-7; 10 bases map to TRBD2. CDR3 length: 14 residues. The germline V gene has CDR1 SGHTA and CDR2 FQGNSA. V gave up 3 bases and J gave up 4 bases; unmatched junction bases: 3.

The DNA for the CDR3 is TGTGCCAGCAGCCAACTGGGTAGCGGGAGCACAGATACGCAGTATTTT. Translation: CASSQLGSGSTDTQYF. This chain uses TRBV7-2 with TRBJ2-3; 7 nucleotides agree with TRBD2. Germline assignment: CDR1 SGHTA and CDR2 FQGNSA. The V and J ends lost 5 bases and 0 bases, in that order; junction bases with no gene match: 8. The CDR3 has 16 residues.

The chain uses TRBV12-5 and TRBJ1-5, with D unclear. With 1 base removed from V and 5 bases from J, the gap between germline ends came to 9 bases. Germline CDR1 is LGHNT and CDR2 is FRNRAP. The CDR3 runs 14 residues. CDR3 DNA: TGTGCTAGTGGTTTGGCTCCTGGAGATCAGCCCCAGCATTTT. It codes for CASGLAPGDQPQHF.

The chain couples TRBV6-2 or TRBV6-3 to TRBJ2-1, with 13 bases that match TRBD2. J was trimmed by 1 base and V by 6 bases; bases with no gene match: 6. The germline V gene encodes CDR1 MNHEY and CDR2 SVGEGT. The CDR3 covers 17 residues. CDR3 residues: CASSRGLAGVSYNEQFF. DNA for the CDR3: TGTGCCAGCAGCCGAGGACTAGCGGGAGTGTCCTACAATGAGCAGTTCTTC.

The chain joins TRBV2 to TRBJ2-7, with no clear D. The germline gives CDR1 SNHLY, CDR2 FYNNEI. Trimming took 1 base from V and 3 from J, leaving 4 bases between them. The CDR3 runs to 12 residues. As DNA, the CDR3 is TGTGCCAGCAGTGAAGGTTACTACGAGCAGTACTTC. It is translated as CASSEGYYEQYF.

This clone was picked up one time. The chain combines TRBV25-1 with TRBJ2-7, with D tentatively TRBD2 (6 bases). The V gene lost 6 bases and the J gene lost 2 bases, with 17 bases spanning the gap. The length of the CDR3 is 15 residues. The germline gives CDR1 MGHDK, CDR2 SYGVNS. As DNA, the CDR3 is TGTGCCAGCAGAGGATCCTTTAGCGGTACCTACGAGCAGTACTTC. Translation gives CASRGSFSGTYEQYF.

V and J are TRBV6-5 and TRBJ2-7; the D is unclear. CDR1 is MNHEY, CDR2 SVGAGI, per germline. There are 13 residues in the CDR3. V lost 2 bases, J lost 6 bases, and 11 bases lay in between. The DNA of the CDR3 is TGTGCCAGCAGTTACGAGGTGAGGAGCGAGCAGTACTTC. The encoded protein is CASSYEVRSEQYF.

Of note for this clone: Other DNA sequences from this sample encode an identical CDR3 as well. The chain carries TRBV7-9 and TRBJ1-2, with a tentative D call TRBD1 (5 bases). Per the germline V gene, CDR1 is SEHNR and CDR2 is FQNEAQ (reference sequence). The CDR3 runs 13 residues. The V and J ends lost 3 bases and 2 bases respectively, with 7 bases between them. The CDR3 sequence: CASSLTENYGYTF. CDR3 DNA sequence: TGTGCCAGCAGCTTGACAGAGAACTATGGCTACACCTTC.

CDR3 in amino acids: CSVVGSYSDTQYF. In nucleotides, the CDR3 is TGCAGCGTTGTGGGCTCCTATTCAGATACGCAGTATTTT. The chain employs TRBV29-1 and TRBJ2-3; D unresolved. The CDR3 is made up of 13 amino acids. Germline CDR1 reads SQVTM; CDR2 reads ANQGSEA. The V end lost 4 bases, the J end lost 4 bases, and 12 bases lay between the germline ends.

The chain combines TRBV30 with TRBJ1-2; D is unresolved. The V end was cut by 1 base, the J end by 4 bases, with 16 bases between. The CDR3 sequence is 15 residues long. Germline CDR1 and CDR2: GTSNPN and SVGIG (reference sequence). The CDR3 here is CAWSGYTTSGYGYTF. In DNA, the CDR3 is TGTGCCTGGAGTGGTTATACTACAAGCGGCTATGGCTACACCTTC. The complete variable domain, with remaining parts taken from reference TRBV30 and TRBJ1-2, reads SQTIHQWPATLVQPVGSPLSLECTVEGTSNPNLYWYRQAAGRGLQLLFYSVGIGQISSEVPQNLSASRPQDRQFILSSKKLLLSDSGFYLCAWSGYTTSGYGYTFGSGTRLTVV.

This clone has just a few counts. This chain joins TRBV7-9 and TRBJ2-5; 8 bases align to TRBD1. Germline lookup yields CDR1 SEHNR and CDR2 FQNEAQ (reference sequence). The V segment lost 1 base and the J segment 6 bases; nucleotides outside the gene matches: 7. The CDR3 is 15 residues long. CDR3 region: CASSLVRGRFQTQYF. DNA of the CDR3: TGTGCCAGCAGCTTAGTCAGGGGGCGCTTTCAGACCCAGTACTTC.

The chain couples TRBV29-1 to TRBJ1-4, with D possibly TRBD1 on 6 matching bases. Germline V gene sequence: CDR1 SQVTM, CDR2 ANQGSEA. V lost 6 bases and J 2 bases, leaving 13 bases between the germline ends. This CDR3 has 14 residues. The DNA for the CDR3 is TGCAGCGTGGGAATAACAGGGACTAATGAAAAACTGTTTTTT. It encodes CSVGITGTNEKLFF.

The chain employs TRBV5-5 and TRBJ1-1, with D perhaps TRBD1 (5 bases). The length of the CDR3 is 14 residues. CDR1 and CDR2 from the germline V gene are SGHKS and YYEKEE (reference sequence). Trimming took 4 bases from V and 4 from J, leaving 14 bases between them. The CDR3 protein is CASSPGMGGTEAFF. CDR3 coding DNA: TGTGCCAGCAGCCCAGGGATGGGGGGCACTGAAGCTTTCTTT.

The sample holds one count of this clone. The gene calls are TRBV18 and TRBJ1-6; tentative D call: TRBD1 (5 bases). The CDR3 runs 16 residues. Germline-derived CDR1 and CDR2 are KGHSH and LQKENI. The V and J ends lost 2 bases and 5 bases respectively, with 13 bases between them. CDR3 DNA: TGTGCCAGCTCACCATTCGGGGGTTCGGATAATTCACCCCTCCACTTT. Residues: CASSPFGGSDNSPLHF.

V and J are TRBV24-1 and TRBJ2-3; maybe TRBD2 (5 bases). The CDR3 has 15 residues. Germline-derived CDR1 and CDR2 are KGHDR and SFDVKD. V dropped 0 bases and J dropped 3 bases, with 9 bases sitting between them. In nucleotides, the CDR3 is TGTGCCACCAGTGATTTGCTGGGCGGGACAGATACGCAGTATTTT. It yields the protein CATSDLLGGTDTQYF.

This chain uses TRBV19 with TRBJ2-2; 10 bases match TRBD1. The CDR3 sequence is 16 residues long. The J segment lost 5 bases and the V segment lost 4 bases, leaving 7 bases of the junction unmatched. Per the germline V gene, CDR1 is LNHDA and CDR2 is SQIVND (reference sequence). The CDR3 loop is CASSKDRGRVTGELFF. The CDR3 nucleotides read TGTGCCAGTAGTAAAGACAGGGGGCGCGTAACCGGGGAGCTGTTTTTT.